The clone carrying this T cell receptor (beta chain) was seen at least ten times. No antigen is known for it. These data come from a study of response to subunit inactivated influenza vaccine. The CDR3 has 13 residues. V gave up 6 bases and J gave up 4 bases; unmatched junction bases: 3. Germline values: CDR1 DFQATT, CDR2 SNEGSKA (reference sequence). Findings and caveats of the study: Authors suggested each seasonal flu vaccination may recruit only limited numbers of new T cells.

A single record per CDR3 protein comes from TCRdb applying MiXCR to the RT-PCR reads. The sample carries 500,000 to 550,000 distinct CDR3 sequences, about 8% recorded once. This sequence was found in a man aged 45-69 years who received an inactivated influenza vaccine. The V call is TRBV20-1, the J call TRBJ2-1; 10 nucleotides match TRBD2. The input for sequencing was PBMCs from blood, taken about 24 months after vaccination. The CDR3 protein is CSADSGRYNEQFF. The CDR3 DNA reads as TGCAGTGCCGATAGCGGGAGGTACAATGAGCAGTTCTTC.